A selection of T cell receptor beta chains follows, all from one sample in a study of response to subunit inactivated influenza vaccine. TCRdb reprocessed the RT-PCR reads via MiXCR and lists one record per CDR3 protein. Here the sample spans about 530,000 distinct CDR3 sequences, 10% to 15% being singletons. Sequencing was performed on PBMCs from blood, taken 40 to 50 days after vaccination. The receptors originated from a man aged 50-60 years who received an inactivated influenza vaccine. The conserved cysteine and the conserved F or W are not part of the CDR3 here. The D gene is left open where the match is weak.

d_call: NA; v_call: TRBV10-3; cdr3_aa: AISERNQPRRALDEQY
d_call: NA; v_call: TRBV7-9; cdr3_aa: ASSSTEEAYEQY
d_call: TRBD2; v_call: TRBV6-1; cdr3_aa: ASTPTSGSYNEQF
d_call: NA; v_call: TRBV5-1; cdr3_aa: ASSLGREETQY
d_call: TRBD1; v_call: TRBV29-1; cdr3_aa: SVEGQGEGTYEQY
d_call: NA; v_call: TRBV7-9; cdr3_aa: ASSSPGLGTYEQY
d_call: NA; v_call: TRBV5-1; cdr3_aa: ASSAGAGTGELF
d_call: TRBD2; v_call: TRBV12-3/TRBV12-4; cdr3_aa: ASRPGLAGPQETQY
d_call: TRBD1; v_call: TRBV4-3; cdr3_aa: ASSQDLVTGASIGTDTQY
d_call: NA; v_call: TRBV7-2; cdr3_aa: ASSPTSGGDGNTIY
d_call: TRBD2; v_call: TRBV12-3/TRBV12-4; cdr3_aa: ASSLAGLAVSTDTQY
d_call: NA; v_call: TRBV6-6; cdr3_aa: ASQARYEQF
d_call: NA; v_call: TRBV10-3; cdr3_aa: AISEIPEGEQY
d_call: NA; v_call: TRBV20-1; cdr3_aa: SALNRVNEQY
d_call: NA; v_call: TRBV20-1; cdr3_aa: SANRLVNNEQF
d_call: NA; v_call: TRBV3-1; cdr3_aa: ASSQRHYEQY
d_call: NA; v_call: TRBV12-3/TRBV12-4; cdr3_aa: ASRTTGQNTEAF
d_call: TRBD2; v_call: TRBV20-1; cdr3_aa: SARDPAGGYNEQF
d_call: TRBD1; v_call: TRBV20-1; cdr3_aa: SARVPPGQGGSEQY
d_call: NA; v_call: TRBV5-6; cdr3_aa: ASSDGGDQH
d_call: TRBD2; v_call: TRBV5-1; cdr3_aa: ASSPRTSGNEQF
d_call: NA; v_call: TRBV12-3/TRBV12-4; cdr3_aa: ASSFSPGVTGELF
d_call: TRBD1; v_call: TRBV12-3/TRBV12-4; cdr3_aa: ASSLANRGITEAF
d_call: TRBD1; v_call: TRBV5-1; cdr3_aa: ASSGGQGPTDTQY
d_call: NA; v_call: TRBV7-2; cdr3_aa: ASSQQGLGSYNSPLH
d_call: NA; v_call: TRBV20-1; cdr3_aa: SARSFTGELF
d_call: NA; v_call: TRBV28; cdr3_aa: ASRSNTGLETQY
d_call: TRBD2; v_call: TRBV10-1; cdr3_aa: ASSDLPGLAVDTQY
d_call: NA; v_call: TRBV12-3/TRBV12-4; cdr3_aa: ASSLVGYSNQPQH
d_call: NA; v_call: TRBV12-3/TRBV12-4; cdr3_aa: ASSLSTDPYGYT
d_call: NA; v_call: TRBV5-5; cdr3_aa: ASSERTGTDTQY
d_call: NA; v_call: TRBV30; cdr3_aa: AWRRTQTTEAF
d_call: NA; v_call: TRBV20-1; cdr3_aa: SRDGFTDTQY
d_call: TRBD2; v_call: TRBV5-1; cdr3_aa: ASSFSGGSPDTQY
d_call: TRBD2; v_call: TRBV10-3; cdr3_aa: AISEWGRALANEQF
d_call: NA; v_call: TRBV6-5; cdr3_aa: ASSYSGGTYNEQF
d_call: NA; v_call: TRBV10-3; cdr3_aa: AISDQALADYEQY
d_call: TRBD1; v_call: TRBV24-1; cdr3_aa: ATSRQGEETQY
d_call: TRBD1; v_call: TRBV10-3; cdr3_aa: AISESGQGSEKLF
d_call: NA; v_call: TRBV12-3/TRBV12-4; cdr3_aa: ASSDPGTLTDTRY
d_call: TRBD1; v_call: TRBV20-1; cdr3_aa: SASGTGRHEQY
d_call: TRBD1; v_call: TRBV12-3/TRBV12-4; cdr3_aa: ASSPPGRGDGYT
d_call: NA; v_call: TRBV29-1; cdr3_aa: SVEPRQTDTQY
d_call: NA; v_call: TRBV25-1; cdr3_aa: ASRLTDTQY
d_call: TRBD1; v_call: TRBV6-1; cdr3_aa: ASSLPRDRGMFDHEQY